This TCR beta chain was retrieved from a study of glioma-infiltrating T cells. This clonotype was observed many times. Its antigen remains unidentified. Study-level points and caveats: Gliomas, especially low-grade, showed above-expected tissue-blood divergence; non-neoplastic patients showed below.

TCR alpha and beta CDR3 regions were amplified from RNA using iRepertoire nested multiplex PCR. TCRdb re-analysed the multiplex PCR reads in MiXCR, keeping a single row per CDR3 protein. The sample has about 380,000 distinct CDR3 sequences; approximately 42% are singletons. Sequenced input: glioma tissue, nonneoplastic brain tissue, or PBMCs (not recorded which). The sequence was collected from a human donor with low-grade glioma or glioblastoma, undergoing nonglioma brain surgery, or in good health (not recorded which).

The chain's CDR3 is CASSLLVHYGYTF. CDR3 sequence (DNA): TGTGCCAGCAGTTTATTAGTCCACTATGGCTACACCTTC. V is TRBV28 and J is TRBJ1-2, with unresolved D. CDR1 is MDHEN and CDR2 is SYDVKM in the germline V gene. This CDR3 is built from 13 residues. V lost 1 base and J 3 bases, leaving 6 bases between the germline ends.